This paragraph covers one T cell receptor (beta chain) sequence. The identical CDR3 is also encoded by other nucleotide sequences in the sample. CDR1 and CDR2 from the germline V gene are SGHTA and FQGTGA. V was cut by 5 bases and J by 1 base, with 7 bases left in between. The CDR3 runs to 13 residues. This table comes from immunoSEQ multiplex PCR, and its TCRdb copy is limited to in-frame clones, with some not included. This repertoire shows about 560,000 clones, around 78% found once; its top ten account for 12%. This specimen comes from a study of shared clonotypes between healthy human individuals.

The specimen was PBMCs. This chain uses TRBV7-3 with TRBJ2-3; D is unresolved. The clonotype was recovered from a woman aged 35 to 49 in good health. Some clones in this sample may be carry-over from other donors' samples. The CDR3 protein is CASSLPGTDTQYF. The CDR3, as DNA: TGTGCCAGCAGCCTTCCAGGCACAGATACGCAGTATTTT.